The 25 T cell receptor beta chains reported below all come from one sample, sequenced in a study of shared clonotypes between healthy human individuals. Measured with immunoSEQ multiplex PCR; TCRdb has only the in-frame clones, and not every one. The data contain around 550,000 clones, about 95% of them singletons. The sequenced material came from naive CD4+ T cells sorted from blood. The subset: CD45RA+ positively selected. All receptors come from a woman aged 25 to 39 in good health.

The V gene is TRBV28, the J gene TRBJ1-2, with TRBD1 identical over 9 bases. V lost 7 bases and J lost 8; bases outside the gene matches: 8. The germline V gene has CDR1 MDHEN and CDR2 SYDVKM. CDR3 size: 13 residues. The CDR3 sequence: CASTPGQGRGYTF. CDR3 nucleotides: TGTGCCAGCACCCCCGGACAGGGGCGGGGCTACACCTTC.

The V call is TRBV19, the J call TRBJ2-1; 12 bases line up with TRBD2. Looked up from germline, CDR1 is LNHDA and CDR2 is SQIVND (reference sequence). Trimming removed 10 bases from V and 6 bases from J; junction bases left unmatched: 4. The CDR3 is 13 amino acids. In DNA, the CDR3 is TGTGCCACCCGACTAGCGGGAGTCAATGAGCAGTTCTTC. This translates into CATRLAGVNEQFF.

This clone was observed a single time. This chain connects TRBV25-1 to TRBJ2-3; 11 bases agree with TRBD2. The CDR3 sequence is 16 residues long. Germline V gene lookup returns CDR1 MGHDK and CDR2 SYGVNS. V shed 3 bases, J shed 8 bases, and the junction held 10 bases outside the gene matches. The CDR3 region is CASSETRASGRITQYF. In DNA, the CDR3 is TGTGCCAGCAGTGAGACGAGGGCTAGCGGGAGGATTACGCAGTATTTT. The full variable domain, rest sourced from reference TRBV25-1 and TRBJ2-3, is EADIYQTPRYLVIGTGKKITLECSQTMGHDKMYWYQQDPGMELHLIHYSYGVNSTEKGDLSSESTVSRIRTEHFPLTLESARPSHTSQYLCASSETRASGRITQYFGPGTRLTVL.

With regard to this clone: In the same sample, other DNA sequences code for this CDR3. J is TRBJ2-7 and V is TRBV5-1, with 8 positions matching TRBD1. CDR3 length: 14 residues. The junction had 2 bases not matched to a gene; V was cut back by 3 bases and J by 0 bases. Germline V gene lookup returns CDR1 SGHRS and CDR2 YFSETQ. CDR3 in DNA: TGCGCCAGCAGCTGGACAGGGAGCTCCTACGAGCAGTACTTC. Translation: CASSWTGSSYEQYF.

The chain couples TRBV4-2 to TRBJ2-1; TRBD1 matches 7 bases. The germline V gene encodes CDR1 LGHNA and CDR2 YNFKEQ. J lost 0 bases, V lost 3 bases, and 2 bases had no gene match. This CDR3 has 15 residues. The CDR3: CASSQDRSSYNEQFF. In nucleotides, the CDR3 is TGTGCCAGCAGCCAGGACAGGAGCTCCTACAATGAGCAGTTCTTC.

This rearrangement joins TRBV21-1 to TRBJ1-2. TRBV21-1 is noted as a pseudogene. The length of the CDR3 is 15 residues. Written as DNA, the CDR3 is TGTGCCAGCAGCAAAGAAATAAGAGGGGCAAAAGGCTACACCTTC. This encodes CASSKEIRGAKGYTF.

V and J are TRBV20-1 and TRBJ1-1; D unresolved. V lost 2 bases and J 7 bases, leaving 8 bases between the germline ends. The length of the CDR3 is 11 residues. The germline V gene encodes CDR1 DFQATT and CDR2 SNEGSKA (reference sequence). CDR3 bases: TGCAGTGCTAGACTGGGTAGTGAAGCTTTCTTT. The encoded protein is CSARLGSEAFF.

J is TRBJ2-3 and V is TRBV6-1, with D possibly matching TRBD2 (5 bases). CDR1 is MNHNS, CDR2 SASEGT, per germline. V was clipped by 10 bases and J by 0 bases, with 11 bases between them. CDR3 size: 13 residues. The DNA for the CDR3 is TGTGCCACCGGACTCTCTAGCACAGATACGCAGTATTTT. It is translated as CATGLSSTDTQYF.

This sequence joins TRBV5-4 and TRBJ1-4; D gene unclear. Trimming removed 1 base at V and 0 bases at J, with 7 bases between. Looked up from germline, CDR1 is SGHNT and CDR2 is YYREEE (reference sequence). The CDR3 spans 15 residues. The CDR3 region is CASSLYSATNEKLFF. In DNA form, the CDR3 reads TGTGCCAGCAGCTTGTACAGCGCAACTAATGAAAAACTGTTTTTT.

The chain is built from TRBV5-1 and TRBJ2-5; 11 bases are shared with TRBD1. Per the germline V gene, CDR1 is SGHRS and CDR2 is YFSETQ. V dropped 3 bases and J dropped 1; count of bases not matched to a gene: 8. The CDR3 runs 17 residues. The CDR3 protein is CASSSTPGQGGQETQYF. The CDR3 DNA is TGCGCCAGCAGCTCAACTCCGGGACAGGGGGGCCAAGAGACCCAGTACTTC.

For this clone: Other nucleotide sequences in the sample specify the same CDR3. The chain carries TRBV9 and TRBJ2-1, with D perhaps TRBD2 (6 bases). CDR3 length equals 14 residues. Trimming removed 0 bases at V and 2 bases at J, with 6 bases between. Germline V lookup: CDR1 SGDLS, CDR2 YYNGEE. CDR3 DNA: TGTGCCAGCAGCGTAGCGGGAGCCTACAATGAGCAGTTCTTC. This translates into CASSVAGAYNEQFF.

CDR3 loop: CASSPRTGRNTEAFF. The CDR3 DNA sequence: TGTGCCAGCAGCCCGAGGACAGGGCGGAACACTGAAGCTTTCTTT. This sequence joins TRBV11-2 and TRBJ1-1; TRBD1 aligns across 8 bases. There are 15 residues in the CDR3. After removal of 5 bases from V and 1 base from J, the junction contained 6 bases not matched to a gene. The germline V gene encodes CDR1 SGHAT and CDR2 FQNNGV.

V is TRBV19 and J is TRBJ2-7; 7 bases fit TRBD1. The V segment lost 6 bases and the J segment 5 bases; nucleotides outside the gene matches: 10. The V gene's germline CDR1 is LNHDA and CDR2 SQIVND (reference sequence). The CDR3 totals 14 residues. CDR3 bases: TGTGCCAGTAGCCCCAAACAGGGGTTCAACGAGCAGTACTTC. It codes for CASSPKQGFNEQYF.

The chain is built from TRBV18 and TRBJ2-2, with 12 bases fitting TRBD2. The CDR3 sequence is 17 residues long. Trimming removed 6 bases from V and 3 bases from J; junction bases left unmatched: 8. The germline V gene has CDR1 KGHSH and CDR2 LQKENI. This CDR3 reads CASSPLAGGPYTGELFF. The CDR3 coding sequence is TGTGCCAGCTCGCCCCTAGCGGGAGGGCCGTACACCGGGGAGCTGTTTTTT.

The V call is TRBV5-1, the J call TRBJ1-1, with D hard to call. Trimming took 0 bases from V and 5 from J, leaving 17 bases between them. The CDR3 runs to 16 residues. CDR1 and CDR2 (germline): SGHRS, YFSETQ. The CDR3 region is CASSLVVGNRKTEAFF. CDR3 DNA sequence: TGCGCCAGCAGCTTGGTAGTGGGAAACCGTAAGACTGAAGCTTTCTTT.

This chain links TRBV5-6 with TRBJ1-4, with 9 bases fitting TRBD1. Germline V gene sequence: CDR1 SGHDT, CDR2 YYEEEE. Trimming at V came to 3 bases and at J to 7 bases, leaving 4 bases not matched to a gene. The CDR3 loop spans 14 amino acids. CDR3 nucleotide sequence: TGTGCCAGCAGCTCTCGGACAGGGGTTGAAAAACTGTTTTTT. Translating it yields CASSSRTGVEKLFF.

V is TRBV5-8 and J is TRBJ2-1; D may correspond to TRBD1 or TRBD2 (5 bases each). Trimming left V 0 bases short and J 3 bases short, with 10 bases between. There are 15 residues in the CDR3. Per the germline V gene, CDR1 is SGHTS and CDR2 is YDEGEE. The CDR3 spells CASSLAGALYNEQFF. In DNA, the CDR3 is TGTGCCAGCAGCTTGGCCGGGGCCCTCTACAATGAGCAGTTCTTC.

The V and J genes are TRBV28 and TRBJ2-4; perhaps D is TRBD1 or TRBD2 (5 bases each). V lost 5 bases and J lost 2, with 10 bases in between. This CDR3 has 14 residues. Germline V gives CDR1 MDHEN, CDR2 SYDVKM. The DNA of the CDR3 is TGTGCCAGCAGTCCTGGGGGAACCAAAAACATTCAGTACTTC. This translates into CASSPGGTKNIQYF.

The V gene is TRBV6-4, the J gene TRBJ1-2; no firm D call. The germline V and J ends were trimmed by 0 bases and 0 bases, with 8 bases remaining between them. Germline lookup yields CDR1 MRHNA and CDR2 SNTAGT. The CDR3 consists of 15 residues. This CDR3 is CASSDSRRANYGYTF. The CDR3 bases are TGTGCCAGCAGTGACTCACGGAGAGCTAACTATGGCTACACCTTC.

V and J are TRBV5-1 and TRBJ1-1; no firm D call. Trimming took 0 bases from V and 4 from J, leaving 10 bases between them. Per germline, CDR1 SGHRS and CDR2 YFSETQ. This CDR3 is built from 14 residues. The CDR3 coding sequence is TGCGCCAGCAGCTTGGGTAGGGCCGGCACTGAAGCTTTCTTT. Protein sequence: CASSLGRAGTEAFF.

The gene calls are TRBV11-2 and TRBJ2-7; D is ambiguous. The germline CDR1 and CDR2 sequences are SGHAT and FQNNGV. The CDR3 is 15 residues long. Trimming cost V 6 bases and J 2 bases, with 17 bases left between them. The CDR3: CASSIGRTTAYEQYF. CDR3 in DNA: TGTGCCAGCAGTATAGGCCGGACGACCGCCTACGAGCAGTACTTC.

This clone was detected once. This chain uses TRBV28 with TRBJ2-2; no definite D call. Germline CDR1 is MDHEN and CDR2 is SYDVKM. CDR3 size: 17 residues. V lost 5 bases, J lost 2 bases, and 18 bases lay in between. CDR3 bases: TGTGCCAGCAGTGCTTGGAGCACAGAGGAAAACACCGGGGAGCTGTTTTTT. This encodes CASSAWSTEENTGELFF.

This clone was counted a few times. This chain joins TRBV2 and TRBJ1-2; D is undetermined. Trimming shortened V by 7 bases and J by 2 bases, and 14 bases separated the two germline ends. The CDR3 spans 14 residues. The germline gives CDR1 SNHLY, CDR2 FYNNEI. The DNA of the CDR3 is TGTGCCAGCATCTCGAAGGTTTTCAACTATGGCTACACCTTC. It yields the protein CASISKVFNYGYTF.

The chain uses TRBV5-1 and TRBJ2-1; 7 bases fit TRBD2. The CDR3 runs to 17 residues. V shed 0 bases, J shed 2 bases, and the junction held 8 bases outside the gene matches. The V gene's germline CDR1 is SGHRS and CDR2 YFSETQ. Here the CDR3 DNA reads TGCGCCAGCAGCTTGGCTAATAGCGGGTTAACCTACAATGAGCAGTTCTTC. This gives the protein CASSLANSGLTYNEQFF.

CDR3 in DNA: TGTGCCAGCAGACTAGCGGGAGGGCGCGAGCAGTACTTC. Translation gives CASRLAGGREQYF. This rearrangement joins TRBV11-2 to TRBJ2-7; 13 nucleotides line up with TRBD2. This CDR3 region has 13 residues. Germline values: CDR1 SGHAT, CDR2 FQNNGV. J was trimmed by 6 bases and V by 6 bases; bases with no gene match: 2.